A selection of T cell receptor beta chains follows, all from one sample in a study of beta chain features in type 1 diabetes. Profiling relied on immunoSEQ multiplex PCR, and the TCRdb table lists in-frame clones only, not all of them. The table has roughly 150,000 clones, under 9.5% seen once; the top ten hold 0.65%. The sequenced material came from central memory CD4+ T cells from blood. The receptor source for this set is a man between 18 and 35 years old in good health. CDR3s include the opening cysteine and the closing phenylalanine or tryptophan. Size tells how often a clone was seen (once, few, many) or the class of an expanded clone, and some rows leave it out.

CDR3: CASSNDRVGYGYTF; V: TRBV6-6; J: TRBJ1-2; size: NA
CDR3: CASSASRDRPFNEKLFF; V: TRBV2; J: TRBJ1-4; size: NA
CDR3: CASSLRRDETQYF; V: TRBV18; J: TRBJ2-5; size: many
CDR3: CASSLFSGQETQYF; V: TRBV7-2; J: TRBJ2-5; size: NA
CDR3: CASTGLADTGELFF; V: TRBV11-1; J: TRBJ2-2; size: NA
CDR3: CAIRDSPGQSYEQYF; V: TRBV10-3; J: TRBJ2-7; size: few
CDR3: CASSLGQNEAFF; V: TRBV18; J: TRBJ1-1; size: many
CDR3: CASSSTGGYEQYF; V: TRBV7-3; J: TRBJ2-7; size: NA
CDR3: CASTLNQGNYGYTF; V: TRBV7-2; J: TRBJ1-2; size: NA
CDR3: CASSLSGDSTQYF; V: TRBV28; J: TRBJ2-3; size: many
CDR3: CASSPPGQGAPGANVLTF; V: TRBV27; J: TRBJ2-6; size: few
CDR3: CASSLAQENTEAFF; V: TRBV7-2; J: TRBJ1-1; size: many
CDR3: CASSPLNSVTGGRTEAFF; V: TRBV18; J: TRBJ1-1; size: few
CDR3: CASNPWGASGTNEQFF; V: TRBV7-9; J: TRBJ2-1; size: many
CDR3: CATSRDWAADGYTF; V: TRBV15; J: TRBJ1-2; size: NA
CDR3: CASSVQGYTYEQYF; V: TRBV7-9; J: TRBJ2-7; size: few
CDR3: CASSPTQGRWGTEAFF; V: TRBV27; J: TRBJ1-1; size: few
CDR3: CASRMTGGANTGELFF; V: TRBV2; J: TRBJ2-2; size: NA
CDR3: CASSLGASGHNEQFF; V: TRBV5-1; J: TRBJ2-1; size: few
CDR3: CASSQSGTSATYNEQFF; V: TRBV4-2; J: TRBJ2-1; size: NA
CDR3: CAIRTSGGADTQYF; V: TRBV10-3; J: TRBJ2-3; size: many
CDR3: CASSPKLAEGNEQFF; V: TRBV18; J: TRBJ2-1; size: few
CDR3: CASSHARGGSAWGETQYF; V: TRBV4-1; J: TRBJ2-5; size: NA
CDR3: CASSTSGGEAFF; V: TRBV7-2; J: TRBJ1-1; size: NA
CDR3: CASSPWGGAAGNTIYF; V: TRBV18; J: TRBJ1-3; size: few
CDR3: CASSQQGSAGNTIYF; V: TRBV4-3; J: TRBJ1-3; size: NA
CDR3: CASSLRTLNPSGANVLTF; V: TRBV5-1; J: TRBJ2-6; size: NA
CDR3: CASSLSQERQPQHF; V: TRBV28; J: TRBJ1-5; size: few
CDR3: CAWSVRGTGTYEQYF; V: TRBV30; J: TRBJ2-7; size: NA